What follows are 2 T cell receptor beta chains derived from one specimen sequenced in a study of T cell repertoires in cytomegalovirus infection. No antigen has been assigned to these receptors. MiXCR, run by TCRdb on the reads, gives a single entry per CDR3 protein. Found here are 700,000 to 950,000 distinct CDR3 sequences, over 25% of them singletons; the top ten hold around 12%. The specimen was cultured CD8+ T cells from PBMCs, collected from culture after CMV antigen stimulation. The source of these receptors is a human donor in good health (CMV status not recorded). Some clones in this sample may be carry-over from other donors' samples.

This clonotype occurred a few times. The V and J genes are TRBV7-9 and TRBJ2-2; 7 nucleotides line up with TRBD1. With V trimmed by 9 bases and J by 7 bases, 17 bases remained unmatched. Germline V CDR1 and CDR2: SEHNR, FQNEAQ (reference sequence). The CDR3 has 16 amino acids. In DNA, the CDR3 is TGTGCCAGGAGGATCTTGGACCAGGGGGAAGGCGGGGAGCTGTTTTTT. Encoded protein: CARRILDQGEGGELFF.

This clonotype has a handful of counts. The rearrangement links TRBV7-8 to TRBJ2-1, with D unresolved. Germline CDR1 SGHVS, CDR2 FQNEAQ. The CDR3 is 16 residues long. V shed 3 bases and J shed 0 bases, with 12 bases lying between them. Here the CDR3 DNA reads TGTGCCAGCAGCTTTTCCCCGGGTAGCTCCTACAATGAGCAGTTCTTC. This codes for CASSFSPGSSYNEQFF. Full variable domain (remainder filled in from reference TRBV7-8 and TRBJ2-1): GAGVSQSPRYKVAKRGQDVALRCDPISGHVSLFWYQQALGQGPEFLTYFQNEAQLDKSGLPSDRFFAERPEGSVSTLKIQRTQQEDSAVYLCASSFSPGSSYNEQFFGPGTRLTVL.